The T cell receptor beta chain described here comes from a study of response to subunit inactivated influenza vaccine. Study findings and constraints: Authors suggested each seasonal flu vaccination may recruit only limited numbers of new T cells.

This CDR3 region has 14 residues. V shed 10 bases and J 1 base; nucleotides not matched to a gene: 7. Each CDR3 protein is one row after TCRdb ran MiXCR on the RT-PCR reads. The table lists some 850,000 distinct CDR3 sequences, around 20% of them singletons, with 9.5% to 13% in the top ten. As concerns this clonotype: Its antigen is not known.

Material: PBMCs from blood, obtained 4 to 6 days after vaccination. The rearrangement links TRBV12-3 or TRBV12-4 to TRBJ2-1, with 7 bases matching TRBD1. The TCR sequence derives from a middle-aged man who received an inactivated influenza vaccine. CDR3 coding DNA: TGTGCCATTAACATACAGGGGTCCTACAATGAGCAGTTCTTC. Translation: CAINIQGSYNEQFF.